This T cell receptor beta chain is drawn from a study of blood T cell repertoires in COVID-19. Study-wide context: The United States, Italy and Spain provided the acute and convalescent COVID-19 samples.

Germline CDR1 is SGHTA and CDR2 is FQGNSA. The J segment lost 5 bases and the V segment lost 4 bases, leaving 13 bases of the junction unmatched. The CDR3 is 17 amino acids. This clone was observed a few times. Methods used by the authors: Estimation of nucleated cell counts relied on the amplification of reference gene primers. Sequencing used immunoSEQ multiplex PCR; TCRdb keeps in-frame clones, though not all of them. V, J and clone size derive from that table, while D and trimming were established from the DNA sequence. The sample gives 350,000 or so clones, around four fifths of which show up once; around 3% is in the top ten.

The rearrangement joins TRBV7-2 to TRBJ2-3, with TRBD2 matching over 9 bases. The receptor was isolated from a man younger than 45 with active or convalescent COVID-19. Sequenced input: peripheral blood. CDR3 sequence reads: CASSYGLTRGGGDTQYF. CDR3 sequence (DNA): TGTGCCAGCAGCTACGGGCTAACTCGCGGGGGGGGAGATACGCAGTATTTT.